This T cell receptor (beta chain) is from a study of T-cell reconstitution after alpha-beta-depleted transplantation in children. This clonotype was seen ten or more times. Germline CDR1 is MDHEN and CDR2 is SYDVKM. V lost 7 bases and J 6 bases, leaving 19 bases between the germline ends. This CDR3 region has 15 residues. Unique molecular identifiers were used in preparing the TCRbeta library. TCRdb processed the PCR reads anew with MiXCR; each CDR3 protein has one entry. This table has approximately 300,000 distinct CDR3 sequences, 10% appearing once. The rearrangement joins TRBV28 to TRBJ1-5, with D possibly being TRBD1 (5 bases). The receptor was isolated from a boy less than two years old with acute myeloid leukemia, due to receive a stem cell transplant. Sequencing used PBMCs, obtained before TCRalphabeta/CD19-depleted stem cell transplant. The CDR3 loop is CASNSVGGGIQPQHF. CDR3 bases: TGTGCCAGCAATAGCGTGGGGGGGGGAATTCAGCCCCAGCATTTT.